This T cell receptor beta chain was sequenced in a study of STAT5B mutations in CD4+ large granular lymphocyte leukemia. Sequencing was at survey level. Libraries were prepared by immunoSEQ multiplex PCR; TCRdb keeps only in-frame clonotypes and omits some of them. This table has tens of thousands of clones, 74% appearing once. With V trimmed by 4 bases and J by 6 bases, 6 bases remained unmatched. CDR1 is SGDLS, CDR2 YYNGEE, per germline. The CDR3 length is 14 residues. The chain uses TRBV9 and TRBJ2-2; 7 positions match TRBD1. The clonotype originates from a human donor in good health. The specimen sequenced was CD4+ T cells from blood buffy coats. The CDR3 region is CASSPQGMPGELFF. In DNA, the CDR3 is TGTGCCAGCAGCCCACAGGGGATGCCCGGGGAGCTGTTTTTT.